These 15 T cell receptor beta chains were all obtained from the same sample, sequenced in a study of cytomegalovirus exposure and HLA in healthy donors. Use of 60 Vbeta and 13 Jbeta primers characterized the PCR. Here immunoSEQ multiplex PCR was the method, and the copy in TCRdb shows in-frame clones only, minus some. The sample records 120,000 or so clones, over 70% being singletons. The sample was PBMCs. The receptors were sampled from a man between 18 and 35 years old in good health and CMV-seropositive.

The V and J genes are TRBV5-8 and TRBJ2-2, with D possibly being TRBD2 (5 bases). Germline assignment: CDR1 SGHTS and CDR2 YDEGEE. The CDR3 extends over 14 amino acids. With 5 bases removed from V and 3 bases from J, the gap between germline ends came to 11 bases. The CDR3 reads CASSRGGDTGELFF. The CDR3 DNA reads TGTGCCAGCAGTCGGGGTGGTGACACCGGGGAGCTGTTTTTT.

V usage is TRBV29-1 and J usage is TRBJ2-7, with 8 positions matching TRBD2. The CDR3 loop spans 13 amino acids. J lost 2 bases, V lost 6 bases, and 6 bases had no gene match. CDR1 and CDR2 from the germline V gene are SQVTM and ANQGSEA. The CDR3 DNA reads TGCAGCGTCCGCTCGGGGGGGGCCTACGAGCAGTACTTC. Amino acids: CSVRSGGAYEQYF.

The chain recombines TRBV4-1 with TRBJ2-7; 8 bases are shared with TRBD2. Germline-derived CDR1 and CDR2 are MGHRA and YSYEKL. V dropped 3 bases and J dropped 2; count of bases not matched to a gene: 21. The CDR3 runs 20 residues. CDR3 in DNA: TGCGCCAGCAGCCACAATCTGGGGGGGATAAGTAGCGGGAAACCCTACGAGCAGTACTTC. Protein product: CASSHNLGGISSGKPYEQYF.

The chain couples TRBV11-2 to TRBJ2-5, with 7 bases aligning to TRBD2. This CDR3 contains 15 residues. CDR1 and CDR2 from the germline V gene are SGHAT and FQNNGV. After removal of 5 bases from V and 9 bases from J, the junction contained 15 bases not matched to a gene. The DNA for the CDR3 is TGTGCCAGCAGCATAGGAAGGCTAGCGGTGGGAGCCCAGTACTTC. As protein: CASSIGRLAVGAQYF.

Here the CDR3 reads CAISTGTGEADTQYF. CDR3 coding DNA: TGTGCCATCAGTACAGGGACAGGGGAGGCAGATACGCAGTATTTT. This chain links TRBV10-3 with TRBJ2-3; 10 bases fit TRBD1. Unmatched junction bases numbered 6, after V lost 5 bases and J lost 4 bases. This CDR3 region has 15 residues. The V gene's germline CDR1 is ENHRY and CDR2 SYGVKD.

This clone was picked up a small number of times. The rearrangement joins TRBV7-9 to TRBJ1-1; weak D call: TRBD1 (5 bases). CDR3 length equals 15 residues. From germline, CDR1 is SEHNR and CDR2 FQNEAQ (reference sequence). The V end lost 5 bases, the J end lost 7 bases, and 20 bases lay between the germline ends. The CDR3 coding sequence is TGTGCCAGCAGCCGACGACAGCAAAGGGCGGATGAAGCTTTCTTT. Its protein product is CASSRRQQRADEAFF.

This rearrangement joins TRBV4-3 to TRBJ2-2, with TRBD2 identical over 11 bases. Germline V gives CDR1 LGHNA, CDR2 YSLEER. The CDR3 is 17 amino acids. The trim removed 4 bases at V and 7 bases at J, leaving 11 bases unmatched. The CDR3 is CASSLYTSGRNLGELFF. The CDR3 coding sequence is TGCGCCAGCAGCCTTTACACTAGCGGGAGAAATCTCGGGGAGCTGTTTTTT.

This chain's CDR3 is CASSFRPPGYGNIQYF. The CDR3 nucleotides are TGTGCCAGCAGCTTCCGTCCCCCGGGGTATGGAAACATTCAGTACTTC. The J gene is TRBJ2-4, the V gene TRBV7-6; maybe TRBD2 (5 bases). V was pared by 3 bases and J by 6 bases, with 18 bases between. CDR3 size: 16 residues. Germline lookup yields CDR1 SGHVS and CDR2 FNYEAQ.

The chain links TRBV30 to TRBJ2-2; D unresolved. Trimming took off 5 bases at V and 5 bases at J, with 9 bases between the two ends. Germline CDR1 and CDR2: GTSNPN and SVGIG (reference sequence). The CDR3 runs to 12 residues. The CDR3 here is CAWAILTGELFF. The CDR3 region has the DNA TGTGCCTGGGCGATTCTAACCGGGGAGCTGTTTTTT. Using reference TRBV30 and TRBJ2-2 for the parts outside the CDR3, the full variable domain is SQTIHQWPATLVQPVGSPLSLECTVEGTSNPNLYWYRQAAGRGLQLLFYSVGIGQISSEVPQNLSASRPQDRQFILSSKKLLLSDSGFYLCAWAILTGELFFGEGSRLTVL.

This chain connects TRBV7-2 to TRBJ2-2; TRBD1 might be the D (6 bases). CDR3 size: 12 residues. The V end lost 7 bases, the J end lost 7 bases, and 10 bases lay between the germline ends. Germline V lookup: CDR1 SGHTA, CDR2 FQGNSA. CDR3 residues: CASITGIGELFF. Written as DNA, the CDR3 is TGTGCCAGCATCACAGGGATCGGGGAGCTGTTTTTT. The variable domain in full, completed from reference TRBV7-2 and TRBJ2-2, reads GAGVSQSPSNKVTEKGKDVELRCDPISGHTALYWYRQSLGQGLEFLIYFQGNSAPDKSGLPSDRFSAERTGGSVSTLTIQRTQQEDSAVYLCASITGIGELFFGEGSRLTVL.

This chain uses TRBV2 with TRBJ1-2; 7 bases fit TRBD1. This CDR3 has 15 amino acids. The V gene's germline CDR1 is SNHLY and CDR2 FYNNEI. The ends lost 6 bases at V and 1 base at J; junction bases unmatched: 8. In DNA, the CDR3 is TGTGCCAGCAGCCTCCTAGGACAGGATAACTATGGCTACACCTTC. Amino acids: CASSLLGQDNYGYTF.

The chain uses TRBV9 and TRBJ2-5; D is uncertain. V lost 3 bases and J 4 bases, leaving 13 bases between the germline ends. CDR1 SGDLS and CDR2 YYNGEE come from the germline V gene. There are 14 residues in the CDR3. CDR3 region: CASSGLDPGETQYF. Here the CDR3 DNA reads TGTGCCAGCAGCGGATTAGATCCCGGAGAGACCCAGTACTTC.

The chain couples TRBV4-3 to TRBJ1-4; 7 positions agree with TRBD1. Trimming cost V 0 bases and J 4 bases; bases outside gene matches: 11. CDR1 is LGHNA and CDR2 is YSLEER in the germline V gene. The CDR3 runs 18 residues. The DNA for the CDR3 is TGCGCCAGCAGCCAAGATAGGGGTAGACAGGGCCTTAATGAAAAACTGTTTTTT. Protein sequence: CASSQDRGRQGLNEKLFF.

V and J are TRBV9 and TRBJ2-3; a weak D match, TRBD1 (5 bases). This CDR3 contains 15 residues. The V end lost 3 bases, the J end lost 5 bases, and 16 bases lay between the germline ends. Germline assignment: CDR1 SGDLS and CDR2 YYNGEE. In nucleotides, the CDR3 is TGTGCCAGCAGCGCTAGACGCAACCAGGGAGATACGCAGTATTTT. Translated: CASSARRNQGDTQYF.

The chain is built from TRBV5-1 and TRBJ1-2; a weak D match, TRBD1 (5 bases). The CDR3 length is 14 residues. Trimming left V 5 bases short and J 4 bases short, with 15 bases between. Germline CDR1 reads SGHRS; CDR2 reads YFSETQ. The CDR3 here is CASRDLPGGYGYTF. The CDR3 bases are TGCGCCAGCAGAGACCTTCCCGGGGGCTATGGCTACACCTTC. The variable domain in full, completed from reference TRBV5-1 and TRBJ1-2, reads KAGVTQTPRYLIKTRGQQVTLSCSPISGHRSVSWYQQTPGQGLQFLFEYFSETQRNKGNFPGRFSGRQFSNSRSEMNVSTLELGDSALYLCASRDLPGGYGYTFGSGTRLTVV.